The rows below give T cell receptor beta chains drawn from one sample of a study of cytomegalovirus exposure and HLA in healthy donors. Clones were sequenced by immunoSEQ multiplex PCR, and TCRdb holds only the in-frame ones, with some missing. The sample holds roughly 250,000 clones, approximately 84% seen once. Material for sequencing was PBMCs. Source of these receptors: a woman aged 35 to 49 in good health and CMV-seropositive. Both conserved end residues are part of each CDR3. A D gene is named only where the DNA matches it firmly. The size of a clone is reported for some rows only, either as once, few or many, or as a class for expanded clones.

j_call	d_call	clone_size	v_call	cdr3_aa	cdr3_nt
TRBJ2-1	-	-	TRBV7-2	CASSLAAEPYNEQFF	TGTGCCAGCAGCTTAGCCGCGGAACCTTACAATGAGCAGTTCTTC
TRBJ2-7	-	-	TRBV5-4	CASSKRRLVESYEQYF	TGTGCCAGCAGCAAGAGAAGACTAGTGGAATCCTACGAGCAGTACTTC
TRBJ2-7	-	-	TRBV18	CASSPPSTRGEQYF	TGTGCCAGCTCACCACCGTCGACTAGAGGCGAGCAGTACTTC
TRBJ2-1	TRBD2	-	TRBV7-3	CASSQITSGRSNEQFF	TGTGCCAGCAGCCAAATTACTAGCGGGAGATCAAATGAGCAGTTCTTC
TRBJ1-4	TRBD1	-	TRBV9	CASSASGGAATNEKLFF	TGTGCCAGCAGCGCCTCAGGGGGCGCAGCAACTAATGAAAAACTGTTTTTT
TRBJ1-1	TRBD1	-	TRBV6-5	CASSKPGQQNTEAFF	TGTGCCAGCAGTAAGCCGGGACAGCAGAACACTGAAGCTTTCTTT
TRBJ2-1	TRBD2	-	TRBV25-1	CASSDGSGSLSYNEQFF	TGTGCCAGCAGTGATGGGAGCGGGAGTCTCTCCTACAATGAGCAGTTCTTC
TRBJ2-7	TRBD2	-	TRBV6-5	CASSSQRGVSYEQYF	TGTGCCAGCAGTTCCCAGCGGGGGGTATCCTACGAGCAGTACTTC
TRBJ1-1	-	-	TRBV27	CASSSRNTEAFF	TGTGCTAGCAGTTCCCGGAACACTGAAGCTTTCTTT
TRBJ1-6	-	-	TRBV4-3	CASRQGGGENSPLHF	TGCGCCAGCAGACAAGGGGGAGGGGAAAACTCACCCCTCCACTTT
TRBJ2-4	-	few	TRBV29-1	CSVGGGQGDNIQYF	TGCAGCGTCGGCGGGGGGCAGGGGGATAACATTCAGTACTTC
TRBJ1-4	TRBD1	-	TRBV29-1	CSVEESRGQTELFF	TGCAGCGTTGAGGAGAGCCGGGGACAGACTGAACTGTTTTTT
TRBJ2-1	TRBD2	-	TRBV19	CASSTSAGGHSEQFF	TGTGCCAGTAGCACATCAGCGGGAGGCCACAGTGAGCAGTTCTTC
TRBJ2-7	-	-	TRBV6-6	CASKVTGDEQYF	TGTGCCAGCAAGGTAACGGGGGACGAGCAGTACTTC
TRBJ2-7	-	-	TRBV11-3	CASSPTVGPYEQYF	TGTGCCAGCAGCCCGACAGTAGGGCCCTACGAGCAGTACTTC
TRBJ1-5	-	-	TRBV28	CASSSPGLYQPQHF	TGTGCCAGCAGTTCCCCAGGGCTATATCAGCCCCAGCATTTT
TRBJ1-3	TRBD1	-	TRBV29-1	CSVDSGTGGNTIYF	TGCAGCGTTGATAGCGGGACAGGGGGAAACACCATATATTTT
TRBJ2-2	-	few	TRBV5-1	CASSYGAGSTNTGELFF	TGCGCCAGCAGCTATGGGGCAGGGTCCACGAACACCGGGGAGCTGTTTTTT
TRBJ1-2	-	-	TRBV29-1	CSVGPGPRNYGYTF	TGCAGCGTTGGCCCAGGTCCACGCAACTATGGCTACACCTTC
TRBJ2-1	TRBD2	-	TRBV7-2	CASTPTLAGENPYNEQFF	TGTGCCAGCACCCCTACTTTAGCGGGAGAGAACCCCTACAATGAGCAGTTCTTC
TRBJ1-3	-	-	TRBV2	CASKGGLSRFGNTIYF	TGTGCCAGCAAGGGGGGGCTCTCAAGGTTTGGAAACACCATATATTTT
TRBJ2-7	TRBD1	-	TRBV7-9	CASSVLTGASGEQYF	TGTGCCAGCAGCGTGCTAACAGGGGCCTCAGGCGAGCAGTACTTC
TRBJ1-2	TRBD1	few	TRBV5-6	CASSPDRDSGYTF	TGTGCCAGCAGCCCCGATCGGGACAGCGGCTACACCTTC
TRBJ1-6	TRBD1	-	TRBV18	CASSRGQGNSPLHF	TGTGCCAGCTCACGAGGACAGGGTAATTCACCCCTCCACTTT
TRBJ2-1	-	-	TRBV5-4	CASSLALRASGNEQFF	TGTGCCAGCAGCTTGGCCCTGAGAGCTAGTGGGAATGAGCAGTTCTTC
TRBJ2-2	TRBD2	-	TRBV19	CASSIMPSGSAGELFF	TGTGCCAGTAGTATAATGCCTAGCGGGAGTGCCGGGGAGCTGTTTTTT
TRBJ2-3	-	-	TRBV11-3	CASSRTASTDTQYF	TGTGCCAGCAGCCGGACAGCGAGCACAGATACGCAGTATTTT
TRBJ1-5	TRBD1	-	TRBV10-3	CAISDHNPGQSNQPQHF	TGTGCCATCAGTGATCACAACCCGGGACAGAGCAATCAGCCCCAGCATTTT